Presented here are 27 T cell receptor beta chains from one specimen sequenced in a study of OX40 agonist ivuxolimab in advanced cancers. TCRdb keeps only in-frame clones here, not all; method: immunoSEQ multiplex PCR. Of tens of thousands of clones in the sample, about 91% were seen once. The material was CD4+ or CD8+ T cells sorted from blood, obtained in a trial of the OX40 agonist ivuxolimab. These receptor sequences come from an adult with an advanced solid tumor such as melanoma, head and neck, liver or kidney cancer.

This rearrangement joins TRBV11-2 to TRBJ2-5; D ambiguous. The CDR3 covers 17 residues. Trimming took off 1 base at V and 4 bases at J, with 19 bases between the two ends. Germline V lookup: CDR1 SGHAT, CDR2 FQNNGV. This CDR3 reads CASSLGGQFKRLETQYF. CDR3 nucleotide sequence: TGTGCCAGCAGCTTAGGGGGTCAGTTCAAGAGATTAGAGACCCAGTACTTC.

The chain employs TRBV5-8 and TRBJ2-3; no definite D call. CDR1 and CDR2 (germline): SGHTS, YDEGEE. The V gene lost 4 bases and the J gene lost 6 bases, with 15 bases spanning the gap. The CDR3 extends over 14 amino acids. CDR3 nucleotide sequence: TGTGCCAGCAGCGAGCTCTTAGGCCTCGATACGCAGTATTTT. Amino acid sequence: CASSELLGLDTQYF. Combining the CDR3 with reference TRBV5-8 and TRBJ2-3 gives the whole variable domain EAGVTQSPTHLIKTRGQQATLRCSPISGHTSVYWYQQALGLGLQFLLWYDEGEERNRGNFPPRFSGRQFPNYSSELNVNALELEDSALYLCASSELLGLDTQYFGPGTRLTVL.

This clone came up once. This chain links TRBV19 with TRBJ2-5, with D unresolved. The CDR3 consists of 15 residues. Between the trimmed V and J ends, which lost 3 bases and 4 bases, there was a span of 15 bases. Germline CDR1 LNHDA, CDR2 SQIVND (reference sequence). The CDR3 DNA sequence: TGTGCCAGTAGTATCACAGTCCAGCGTAGAGAGACCCAGTACTTC. This encodes CASSITVQRRETQYF.

This rearrangement joins TRBV7-8 to TRBJ2-2; TRBD2 might be the D (5 bases). Germline CDR1 SGHVS, CDR2 FQNEAQ. V lost 5 bases, J lost 6 bases, and 13 bases lay in between. CDR3 length equals 14 residues. The CDR3 here is CASSPLGGSGELFF. In DNA, the CDR3 is TGTGCCAGCAGCCCTCTTGGCGGGTCCGGGGAGCTGTTTTTT.

J is TRBJ2-7 and V is TRBV5-5; 10 positions agree with TRBD2. CDR1 and CDR2 (germline): SGHKS, YYEKEE (reference sequence). The length of the CDR3 is 18 residues. V trimming: 0 bases; J trimming: 2 bases; junction bases outside the gene matches: 11. In DNA, the CDR3 is TGTGCCAGCAGCTTGGGGGGCCCCCTAGCGGGAGAGACCTACGAGCAGTACTTC. Its translation: CASSLGGPLAGETYEQYF.

V is TRBV28 and J is TRBJ1-5; TRBD1 matches at 7 bases. V dropped 6 bases and J dropped 1; count of bases not matched to a gene: 9. CDR3 length: 16 amino acids. Germline V gene sequence: CDR1 MDHEN, CDR2 SYDVKM. CDR3 in DNA: TGTGCCAGCAGGAACCCGGGACAGAGCAGCAATCAGCCCCAGCATTTT. Translation: CASRNPGQSSNQPQHF.

This clone was detected only a few times. The chain is built from TRBV19 and TRBJ1-1; possible D gene TRBD1, 6 bases. The V gene lost 6 bases and the J gene lost 5 bases, with 19 bases spanning the gap. The CDR3 spans 15 residues. Per germline, CDR1 LNHDA and CDR2 SQIVND (reference sequence). CDR3 amino acids: CASRPPTLRGTEAFF. CDR3 in DNA: TGTGCCAGTAGACCTCCAACCCTCAGGGGAACTGAAGCTTTCTTT.

The chain employs TRBV7-3 and TRBJ2-3; D call uncertain. Looked up from germline, CDR1 is SGHTA and CDR2 is FQGTGA. The CDR3 is made up of 13 amino acids. Trimming removed 4 bases from V and 0 bases from J, with 5 bases in between. CDR3 protein: CASSSQSTDTQYF. The CDR3 DNA follows: TGTGCCAGCAGCTCCCAGAGCACAGATACGCAGTATTTT.

The genes are TRBV29-1 and TRBJ2-7, with a tentative D call TRBD1 (6 bases). The CDR3 loop spans 13 amino acids. V lost 7 bases, J lost 2 bases, and 15 bases lay in between. CDR1 SQVTM and CDR2 ANQGSEA come from the germline V gene. The CDR3 DNA reads TGCAGCGGACGACCGCAGGGGACCTACGAGCAGTACTTC. It codes for CSGRPQGTYEQYF.

This chain uses TRBV18 with TRBJ2-1; D not resolved. The CDR3 spans 14 residues. The germline CDR1 and CDR2 sequences are KGHSH and LQKENI. The V end lost 3 bases, the J end lost 6 bases, and 12 bases lay between the germline ends. CDR3 residues: CASSPGFQSNEQFF. The CDR3 DNA sequence: TGTGCCAGCTCACCCGGTTTTCAGAGCAATGAGCAGTTCTTC.

The gene calls are TRBV7-2 and TRBJ2-5; possibly TRBD2 for D (5 bases). V was cut by 1 base and J by 5 bases, with 17 bases left in between. Germline CDR1 reads SGHTA; CDR2 reads FQGNSA. The CDR3 sequence is 16 residues long. The CDR3 DNA follows: TGTGCCAGCAGCTTAGTTTTTTCGCAGCGCGGGGAGACCCAGTACTTC. It is translated as CASSLVFSQRGETQYF.

This chain links TRBV7-8 with TRBJ2-5, with D tentatively TRBD2 (6 bases). This CDR3 comprises 12 residues. Germline V lookup: CDR1 SGHVS, CDR2 FQNEAQ. V lost 11 bases and J lost 5, with 15 bases in between. CDR3 loop: CACRSGGETQYF. The CDR3 DNA reads TGTGCCTGCCGGAGCGGAGGGGAGACCCAGTACTTC. Full variable domain (remainder filled in from reference TRBV7-8 and TRBJ2-5): GAGVSQSPRYKVAKRGQDVALRCDPISGHVSLFWYQQALGQGPEFLTYFQNEAQLDKSGLPSDRFFAERPEGSVSTLKIQRTQQEDSAVYLCACRSGGETQYFGPGTRLLVL.

The chain uses TRBV29-1 and TRBJ2-4; no definite D call. The CDR3 loop spans 10 amino acids. Germline loops: CDR1 SQVTM, CDR2 ANQGSEA. With 4 bases removed from V and 7 bases from J, the gap between germline ends came to 5 bases. CDR3 coding DNA: TGCAGCGTTGTTGAGAACATTCAGTACTTC. It is translated as CSVVENIQYF.

The chain carries TRBV6-1 and TRBJ2-5; D might be TRBD2 (7 bases). V lost 4 bases and J 2 bases, leaving 14 bases between the germline ends. Germline V gene data show CDR1 as MNHNS and CDR2 as SASEGT. The CDR3 length is 15 residues. CDR3 sequence reads: CASSVTGGGQETQYF. In nucleotides, the CDR3 is TGTGCCAGCAGTGTAACGGGGGGCGGGCAAGAGACCCAGTACTTC.

The chain links TRBV25-1 to TRBJ2-1; 11 positions match TRBD1. The length of the CDR3 is 14 residues. CDR1 is MGHDK and CDR2 is SYGVNS in the germline V gene. The junction had 4 bases not matched to a gene; V was cut back by 5 bases and J by 7 bases. This CDR3 is CASSTGQGANEQFF. CDR3 DNA sequence: TGTGCCAGCAGTACCGGACAGGGGGCGAATGAGCAGTTCTTC.

The chain couples TRBV18 to TRBJ1-1, with a tentative D call TRBD1 (5 bases). The CDR3 spans 15 residues. The V gene lost 3 bases and the J gene lost 5 bases, with 16 bases spanning the gap. From germline, CDR1 is KGHSH and CDR2 LQKENI. CDR3 residues: CASSPRGREGTEAFF. The CDR3 DNA sequence: TGTGCCAGCTCACCTAGAGGCAGGGAAGGGACTGAAGCTTTCTTT.

The rearrangement links TRBV5-4 to TRBJ2-5; TRBD2 aligns across 9 bases. The CDR3 is made up of 16 amino acids. Trimming removed 0 bases from V and 1 base from J; junction bases left unmatched: 4. Germline CDR1 reads SGHNT; CDR2 reads YYREEE (reference sequence). The CDR3: CASSLGGSGGQETQYF. Here the CDR3 DNA reads TGTGCCAGCAGCTTGGGAGGTAGCGGGGGCCAAGAGACCCAGTACTTC.

V usage is TRBV29-1 and J usage is TRBJ1-5; D possibly corresponds to TRBD1 (6 bases). Germline V gene lookup returns CDR1 SQVTM and CDR2 ANQGSEA. This CDR3 spans 14 amino acids. The V and J ends lost 6 bases and 2 bases respectively, with 14 bases between them. The CDR3 DNA follows: TGCAGCGTGTCGGGGGGCTCGGGCAATCAGCCCCAGCATTTT. It codes for CSVSGGSGNQPQHF.

This clone was seen just once. The J gene is TRBJ2-6, the V gene TRBV9; D uncertain. V was trimmed by 2 bases and J by 1 base, leaving 4 bases between them. The CDR3 spans 14 residues. Looked up from germline, CDR1 is SGDLS and CDR2 is YYNGEE. CDR3 residues: CASSVSSGANVLTF. For the CDR3, the DNA is TGTGCCAGCAGCGTTTCTTCTGGGGCCAACGTCCTGACTTTC.

The rearrangement uses TRBV19 and TRBJ2-7, with D unclear. V was pared by 3 bases and J by 2 bases, with 11 bases between. Germline V gene sequence: CDR1 LNHDA, CDR2 SQIVND (reference sequence). CDR3 length: 14 amino acids. For the CDR3, the DNA is TGTGCCAGTAGTATGGGCAGGCAGCCCTACGAGCAGTACTTC. Its protein product is CASSMGRQPYEQYF.

The chain joins TRBV6-5 to TRBJ1-4; 8 bases agree with TRBD1. Germline V gene data show CDR1 as MNHEY and CDR2 as SVGAGI. V dropped 3 bases and J dropped 3; count of bases not matched to a gene: 3. The CDR3 is 15 amino acids. CDR3 protein: CASSYDRGANEKLFF. In DNA, the CDR3 is TGTGCCAGCAGTTATGACAGGGGAGCTAATGAAAAACTGTTTTTT.

The chain has TRBV5-6 and TRBJ2-3; no firm D call. The germline V and J ends were trimmed by 4 bases and 2 bases, with 5 bases remaining between them. This CDR3 spans 12 amino acids. CDR1 is SGHDT, CDR2 YYEEEE, per germline. CDR3 protein: CASSPNTDTQYF. The DNA of the CDR3 is TGTGCCAGCAGCCCTAACACAGATACGCAGTATTTT.

The gene calls are TRBV28 and TRBJ1-5, with 7 bases aligning to TRBD1. Trimming at V came to 4 bases and at J to 16 bases, leaving 19 bases not matched to a gene. Per the germline V gene, CDR1 is MDHEN and CDR2 is SYDVKM. This CDR3 contains 15 residues. This chain's CDR3 is CASSSTGTDFHKGHF. In nucleotides, the CDR3 is TGTGCCAGCAGTTCCACCGGGACAGACTTTCACAAGGGACATTTT.

This clone was recorded only once. V and J are TRBV6-5 and TRBJ2-7; TRBD1 matches at 9 bases. The CDR3 loop spans 15 amino acids. Germline-derived CDR1 and CDR2 are MNHEY and SVGAGI. Trimming took 6 bases from V and 1 from J; bases not matched to a gene: 7. The CDR3 DNA sequence: TGTGCCAGCAGCCGACAGGGGGAAATTTCCTACGAGCAGTACTTC. This encodes CASSRQGEISYEQYF.

This chain uses TRBV20-1 with TRBJ2-7; the D call may be TRBD1 or TRBD2 (5 bases each). Germline V gene data show CDR1 as DFQATT and CDR2 as SNEGSKA (reference sequence). The CDR3 spans 11 residues. The V end lost 2 bases, the J end lost 4 bases, and 6 bases lay between the germline ends. DNA for the CDR3: TGCAGTGCTAGATGGGGGTACGAGCAGTACTTC. It codes for CSARWGYEQYF.

The CDR3: CASSPGGLAGQNEYF. DNA of the CDR3: TGTGCCAGCAGCCCTGGGGGACTAGCGGGACAGAATGAGTACTTC. The chain employs TRBV5-4 and TRBJ2-7; TRBD2 matches at 13 bases. The J segment lost 11 bases and the V segment lost 4 bases, leaving 12 bases of the junction unmatched. Germline values: CDR1 SGHNT, CDR2 YYREEE (reference sequence). CDR3 length equals 15 residues.

The rearrangement links TRBV4-1 to TRBJ1-3; maybe TRBD1 (6 bases). V lost 6 bases and J lost 4, with 13 bases in between. CDR1 and CDR2 from the germline V gene are MGHRA and YSYEKL. CDR3 length: 14 amino acids. The CDR3 DNA reads as TGCGCCAGCAGACCCACAGGGACGGGAAACACCATATATTTT. It encodes CASRPTGTGNTIYF.